This passage covers 21 T cell receptor beta chains from one sample sequenced in a study of CD8+ T cells in alopecia areata. Treatment given: oral pan-JAK inhibitor, 5-10 mg twice daily. Extracted from the samples, RNA was reverse transcribed into cDNA to serve as the sequencing template. The data were produced by immunoSEQ multiplex PCR, yet TCRdb's version contains in-frame clones alone and is incomplete. The data show roughly 170,000 clones, around 60% seen once. The source was CD8+ T cells sorted from blood, collected at week 24, from a patient treated with tofacitinib. The receptors derive from a human donor with alopecia areata.

The chain recombines TRBV4-1 with TRBJ2-1; the D gene is possibly TRBD1 (6 bases). The germline V gene encodes CDR1 MGHRA and CDR2 YSYEKL. This CDR3 has 13 amino acids. V was trimmed by 4 bases and J by 5 bases, leaving 9 bases between them. Here the CDR3 reads CASSPTGNNEQFF. DNA of the CDR3: TGCGCCAGCAGCCCCACAGGGAACAATGAGCAGTTCTTC.

The chain employs TRBV4-1 and TRBJ2-7; 7 bases agree with TRBD1. The germline V gene encodes CDR1 MGHRA and CDR2 YSYEKL. V gave up 4 bases and J gave up 3 bases; unmatched junction bases: 6. The CDR3 extends over 14 amino acids. The DNA for the CDR3 is TGCGCCAGCAGCCCCAATCACAGGGGCTACGAGCAGTACTTC. Translating it yields CASSPNHRGYEQYF.

There are a few counts of this clone. The chain links TRBV7-9 to TRBJ2-7; 9 bases agree with TRBD1. Unmatched junction bases numbered 5, after V lost 5 bases and J lost 6 bases. This CDR3 spans 13 amino acids. Germline V gene sequence: CDR1 SEHNR, CDR2 FQNEAQ (reference sequence). The CDR3 loop reads CASSAGTGSEQYF. The CDR3 bases are TGTGCCAGCAGCGCCGGGACAGGGAGCGAGCAGTACTTC.

The chain couples TRBV18 to TRBJ1-5; no reliable D call. The V end lost 2 bases, the J end lost 6 bases, and 11 bases lay between the germline ends. The CDR3 contains 14 residues. The germline CDR1 and CDR2 sequences are KGHSH and LQKENI. The CDR3 sequence: CASSPAGVGQPQHF. The DNA of the CDR3 is TGTGCCAGCTCACCAGCTGGGGTCGGTCAGCCCCAGCATTTT.

V usage is TRBV30 and J usage is TRBJ2-3, with D possibly TRBD2 on 5 matching bases. From germline, CDR1 is GTSNPN and CDR2 SVGIG (reference sequence). The germline V and J ends were trimmed by 5 bases and 1 base, with 10 bases remaining between them. The CDR3 has 13 amino acids. CDR3 sequence: CAWPDFRTDTQYF. The DNA of the CDR3 is TGTGCCTGGCCGGACTTCCGCACAGATACGCAGTATTTT.

The gene calls are TRBV29-1 and TRBJ2-7; tentatively, D is TRBD1 (5 bases). The germline gives CDR1 SQVTM, CDR2 ANQGSEA. This CDR3 comprises 11 residues. Trimming cost V 6 bases and J 4 bases, with 10 bases left between them. CDR3 residues: CSVSGMYEQYF. In DNA, the CDR3 is TGCAGCGTGTCAGGGATGTACGAGCAGTACTTC.

The chain links TRBV4-1 to TRBJ2-7, with TRBD1 identical over 11 bases. The J segment lost 0 bases and the V segment lost 6 bases, leaving 4 bases of the junction unmatched. The CDR3 contains 15 residues. From germline, CDR1 is MGHRA and CDR2 YSYEKL. The CDR3 loop reads CASRLGQGDSYEQYF. The CDR3 DNA is TGCGCCAGCAGACTGGGACAGGGGGACTCCTACGAGCAGTACTTC.

The chain employs TRBV5-1 and TRBJ2-1; no firm D call. CDR1 and CDR2 (germline): SGHRS, YFSETQ. The CDR3 totals 15 residues. V lost 0 bases to trimming and J lost 0 bases, with 7 bases between them. The CDR3 is CASSLGQSSYNEQFF. The CDR3, as DNA: TGCGCCAGCAGCTTGGGGCAGAGCTCCTACAATGAGCAGTTCTTC.

This chain links TRBV10-3 with TRBJ2-1, with D possibly being TRBD1 (5 bases). Deletions cut 6 bases from V and 10 bases from J, with 7 bases between. Germline CDR1 reads ENHRY; CDR2 reads SYGVKD. The CDR3 is 10 residues long. CDR3 in amino acids: CAIRDTEQFF. CDR3 bases: TGTGCCATCAGGGACACCGAGCAGTTCTTC.

The gene calls are TRBV7-9 and TRBJ2-7; D gene uncertain. V lost 1 base, J lost 4 bases, and 2 bases lay in between. From germline, CDR1 is SEHNR and CDR2 FQNEAQ (reference sequence). This CDR3 spans 11 amino acids. The CDR3 sequence: CASSLVYEQYF. CDR3 DNA sequence: TGTGCCAGCAGCTTAGTATACGAGCAGTACTTC.

The chain carries TRBV4-1 and TRBJ1-2; 7 bases match TRBD1. Trimming cost V 0 bases and J 7 bases; bases outside gene matches: 8. The germline gives CDR1 MGHRA, CDR2 YSYEKL. CDR3 length: 15 amino acids. The CDR3 DNA is TGCGCCAGCAGCCAAGAGACGCTAGGGGGCCCTGGCTACACCTTC. This gives the protein CASSQETLGGPGYTF.

This clone was observed a few times. For the CDR3, the DNA is TGTGCTAGTGGTTTGTCCCAGCTCTCCTACGAGCAGTACTTC. Encoded protein: CASGLSQLSYEQYF. The gene calls are TRBV12-5 and TRBJ2-7; D not resolved. The CDR3 runs to 14 residues. The germline V gene has CDR1 LGHNT and CDR2 FRNRAP. V was cut by 2 bases and J by 0 bases, with 8 bases left in between.

This chain uses TRBV14 with TRBJ1-5; 8 nucleotides line up with TRBD1. With V trimmed by 5 bases and J by 7 bases, 7 bases remained unmatched. This CDR3 comprises 14 residues. Germline assignment: CDR1 SGHDN and CDR2 FVKESK. The CDR3, as DNA: TGTGCCAGCAGCGCGGGGCAGGGGGCCCAGCCCCAGCATTTT. Translated, it gives CASSAGQGAQPQHF.

This clone was seen just once. The V gene is TRBV14, the J gene TRBJ2-7; D call uncertain. V gave up 4 bases and J gave up 3 bases, with 7 bases separating them. This CDR3 comprises 12 residues. Germline V gives CDR1 SGHDN, CDR2 FVKESK. The CDR3 nucleotides read TGTGCCAGCAGCCCCCAAAACTACGAGCAGTACTTC. Protein product: CASSPQNYEQYF. The variable domain in full, completed from reference TRBV14 and TRBJ2-7, reads EAGVTQFPSHSVIEKGQTVTLRCDPISGHDNLYWYRRVMGKEIKFLLHFVKESKQDESGMPNNRFLAERTGGTYSTLKVQPAELEDSGVYFCASSPQNYEQYFGPGTRLTVT.

The rearrangement joins TRBV10-3 to TRBJ2-1, with D possibly matching TRBD1 (7 bases). Trimming took 5 bases from V and 6 from J, leaving 8 bases between them. The V gene's germline CDR1 is ENHRY and CDR2 SYGVKD. The CDR3 length is 12 residues. CDR3 in amino acids: CAISQGGNEQFF. The CDR3 DNA follows: TGTGCCATCAGTCAGGGGGGCAATGAGCAGTTCTTC.

Here the CDR3 DNA reads TGTGCCAGCAGCTCGCTGGGGGCCAGGGAGACCCAGTACTTC. Its protein is CASSSLGARETQYF. The V call is TRBV7-2, the J call TRBJ2-5, with D tentatively TRBD1 (6 bases). The CDR3 runs 14 residues. Germline V gene lookup returns CDR1 SGHTA and CDR2 FQGNSA. The germline V and J ends were trimmed by 4 bases and 5 bases, with 14 bases remaining between them.

This chain connects TRBV30 to TRBJ2-3, with TRBD1 as a possible D gene (5 bases). Germline assignment: CDR1 GTSNPN and CDR2 SVGIG (reference sequence). The CDR3 extends over 16 amino acids. Trimming cost V 3 bases and J 3 bases, with 19 bases left between them. CDR3 region: CAWRPRQTSQTDTQYF. The CDR3 DNA sequence: TGTGCCTGGAGGCCGAGACAGACTTCCCAAACAGATACGCAGTATTTT.

This chain connects TRBV4-2 to TRBJ1-6; D not resolved. The germline CDR1 and CDR2 sequences are LGHNA and YNFKEQ. The germline V and J ends were trimmed by 1 base and 8 bases, with 9 bases remaining between them. This CDR3 is built from 14 residues. CDR3 sequence (DNA): TGTGCCAGCAGCCAAGTAAGTCAGGATTCACCCCTCCACTTT. Translation: CASSQVSQDSPLHF.

The V call is TRBV9, the J call TRBJ2-1; no clear D gene. V was shortened by 0 bases and J by 8 bases, with 3 bases between the two germline ends. Germline values: CDR1 SGDLS, CDR2 YYNGEE. This CDR3 is built from 11 residues. CDR3 nucleotides: TGTGCCAGCAGCGTAGACTATGAGCAGTTCTTC. Protein sequence: CASSVDYEQFF.

The gene calls are TRBV15 and TRBJ2-1; D remains ambiguous. Germline values: CDR1 LNHNV, CDR2 YYDKDF (reference sequence). V was cut by 0 bases and J by 4 bases, with 4 bases left in between. This CDR3 has 13 amino acids. CDR3 bases: TGTGCCACCAGCAGAGAGGGATACAATGAGCAGTTCTTC. This encodes CATSREGYNEQFF.

This clone has a handful of counts. Other DNA sequences of this sample code for an identical CDR3. The chain joins TRBV5-6 to TRBJ2-7; possible D gene TRBD1, 6 bases. The CDR3 runs to 13 residues. The V gene's germline CDR1 is SGHDT and CDR2 YYEEEE. V gave up 2 bases and J gave up 1 base, with 7 bases separating them. CDR3 residues: CASSFGQSYEQYF. DNA of the CDR3: TGTGCCAGCAGCTTTGGACAGTCCTACGAGCAGTACTTC.